The 11 T cell receptor beta chains listed next were all sequenced from one sample in a study of chemoradiotherapy in HPV16-positive cancers. Libraries were prepared by immunoSEQ multiplex PCR; TCRdb keeps only in-frame clonotypes and omits some of them. The table records some 35,000 clones, about nine tenths of them present only once. The material was blood, obtained from a patient who underwent chemoradiotherapy. The receptors shown here come from a human donor with HPV-associated anogenital cancer.

This sequence joins TRBV7-3 and TRBJ2-7; 10 positions agree with TRBD1. The CDR3 extends over 15 amino acids. The V gene end was trimmed by 0 bases and the J gene end by 4 bases; junction bases not matched to a gene: 3. Germline loops: CDR1 SGHTA, CDR2 FQGTGA. The CDR3, as DNA: TGTGCCAGCAGCTTAACGGGGACAGGGGAATACGAGCAGTACTTC. Protein product: CASSLTGTGEYEQYF.

V and J are TRBV27 and TRBJ2-1; D gene uncertain. The CDR3 contains 12 residues. Per germline, CDR1 MNHEY and CDR2 SMNVEV (reference sequence). Trimming stripped 8 bases from V and 2 bases from J, with 7 bases between. The DNA for the CDR3 is TGTGCCAGCTGGTCGGCCTACAATGAGCAGTTCTTC. Protein: CASWSAYNEQFF.

This clone occurred once. The chain carries TRBV5-1 and TRBJ2-5, with D unresolved. V lost 2 bases and J lost 2, with 10 bases in between. CDR3 size: 14 residues. Per germline, CDR1 SGHRS and CDR2 YFSETQ. Written as DNA, the CDR3 is TGCGCCAGCAGCTTCATTGACGGTCAAGAGACCCAGTACTTC. Its protein product is CASSFIDGQETQYF.

The chain carries TRBV7-9 and TRBJ1-4; no reliable D call. The CDR3 length is 15 residues. The germline CDR1 and CDR2 sequences are SEHNR and FQNEAQ (reference sequence). V dropped 5 bases and J dropped 4 bases, with 14 bases sitting between them. The CDR3 nucleotides are TGTGCCAGCAGCCGACGAGCAGCGAGTAATGAAAAACTGTTTTTT. Protein: CASSRRAASNEKLFF.

The genes are TRBV4-1 and TRBJ1-1, with D perhaps TRBD1 (6 bases). V was cut by 2 bases and J by 1 base, with 11 bases left in between. Germline V gene lookup returns CDR1 MGHRA and CDR2 YSYEKL. The CDR3 loop spans 15 amino acids. The CDR3 is CASSQIGGRNTEAFF. The CDR3 DNA reads TGCGCCAGCAGCCAAATTGGGGGGCGGAACACTGAAGCTTTCTTT.

The chain combines TRBV6-5 with TRBJ2-7, with D uncertain. Germline values: CDR1 MNHEY, CDR2 SVGAGI. This CDR3 spans 12 amino acids. V lost 5 bases and J 0 bases, leaving 5 bases between the germline ends. The CDR3 region is CASSPSSYEQYF. The DNA of the CDR3 is TGTGCCAGCAGTCCTAGCTCCTACGAGCAGTACTTC.

This chain links TRBV2 with TRBJ2-3; D might be TRBD2 (6 bases). V was clipped by 6 bases and J by 2 bases, with 15 bases between them. CDR3 length: 15 amino acids. Germline V gene sequence: CDR1 SNHLY, CDR2 FYNNEI. This chain's CDR3 is CASRQGLQFTDTQYF. As DNA, the CDR3 is TGTGCCAGCAGGCAGGGACTGCAGTTCACAGATACGCAGTATTTT.

This clone was detected a few times. The chain employs TRBV6-1 and TRBJ2-3, with 7 bases fitting TRBD2. Germline V gene sequence: CDR1 MNHNS, CDR2 SASEGT. The J segment lost 0 bases and the V segment lost 7 bases, leaving 7 bases of the junction unmatched. This CDR3 is built from 15 residues. The CDR3 is CASKGAGSSTDTQYF. For the CDR3, the DNA is TGTGCCAGCAAAGGAGCGGGGTCTAGCACAGATACGCAGTATTTT.

The chain has TRBV25-1 and TRBJ1-1; D not resolved. Trimming pared 4 bases from V and 3 bases from J, leaving 3 bases between. Germline V gene sequence: CDR1 MGHDK, CDR2 SYGVNS. The CDR3 contains 11 residues. The CDR3 DNA reads TGTGCCAGCAGTGTGGACACTGAAGCTTTCTTT. This encodes CASSVDTEAFF.

The rearrangement uses TRBV7-8 and TRBJ2-3; 16 bases match TRBD2. V shed 5 bases, J shed 5 bases, and the junction held 7 bases outside the gene matches. The germline CDR1 and CDR2 sequences are SGHVS and FQNEAQ. This CDR3 spans 17 amino acids. CDR3 bases: TGTGCCAGCAGCCGGACCGGGACTAGCGGGGGGGGAGATACGCAGTATTTT. Translated, it gives CASSRTGTSGGGDTQYF.

The J gene is TRBJ1-1, the V gene TRBV13, with TRBD1 matching over 7 bases. The ends lost 5 bases at V and 4 bases at J; junction bases unmatched: 4. The CDR3 runs to 13 residues. In germline, CDR1 is PRHDT, CDR2 FYEKMQ (reference sequence). The CDR3 loop reads CASSPGQPTEAFF. CDR3 coding DNA: TGTGCCAGCAGCCCGGGACAGCCCACTGAAGCTTTCTTT.